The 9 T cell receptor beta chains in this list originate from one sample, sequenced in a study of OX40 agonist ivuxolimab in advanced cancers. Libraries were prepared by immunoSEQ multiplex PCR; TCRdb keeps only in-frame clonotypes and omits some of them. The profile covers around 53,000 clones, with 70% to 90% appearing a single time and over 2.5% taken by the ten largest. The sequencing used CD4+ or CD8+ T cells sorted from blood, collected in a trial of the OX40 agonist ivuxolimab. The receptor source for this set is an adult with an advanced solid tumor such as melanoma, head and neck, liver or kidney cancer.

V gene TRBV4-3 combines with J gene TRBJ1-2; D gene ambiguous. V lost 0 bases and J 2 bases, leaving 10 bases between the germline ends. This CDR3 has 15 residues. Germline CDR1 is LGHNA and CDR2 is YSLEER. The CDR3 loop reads CASSQEVQPNYGYTF. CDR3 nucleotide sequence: TGCGCCAGCAGCCAAGAAGTACAGCCAAACTATGGCTACACCTTC.

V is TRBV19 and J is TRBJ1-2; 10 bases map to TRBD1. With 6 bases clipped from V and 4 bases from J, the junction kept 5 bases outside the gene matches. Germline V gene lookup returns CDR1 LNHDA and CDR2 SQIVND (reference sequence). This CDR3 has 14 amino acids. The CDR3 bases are TGTGCCAGTAGGTCGACAGGGGGCATCTATGGCTACACCTTC. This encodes CASRSTGGIYGYTF.

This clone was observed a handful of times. The DNA for the CDR3 is TGTGCCAGCAGCTTAACGTCTGGGAACTACGAGCAGTACTTC. Translating it yields CASSLTSGNYEQYF. The chain employs TRBV11-2 and TRBJ2-7; D gene uncertain. CDR1 and CDR2 (germline): SGHAT, FQNNGV. Trimming left V 2 bases short and J 3 bases short, with 11 bases between. This CDR3 is 14 amino acids long.

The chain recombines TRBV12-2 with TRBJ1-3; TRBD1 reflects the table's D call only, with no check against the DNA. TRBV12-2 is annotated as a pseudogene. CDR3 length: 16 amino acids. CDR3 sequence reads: CASRLDPTGTGNTIYF. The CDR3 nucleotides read TGTGCAAGTCGCTTAGATCCGACAGGGACTGGAAACACCATATATTTT.

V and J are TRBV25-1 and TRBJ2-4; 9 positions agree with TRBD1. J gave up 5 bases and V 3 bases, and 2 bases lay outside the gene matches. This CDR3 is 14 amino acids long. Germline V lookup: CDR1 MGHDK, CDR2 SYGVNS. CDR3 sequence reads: CASSETGGENIQYF. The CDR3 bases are TGTGCCAGCAGTGAGACAGGGGGAGAAAACATTCAGTACTTC.

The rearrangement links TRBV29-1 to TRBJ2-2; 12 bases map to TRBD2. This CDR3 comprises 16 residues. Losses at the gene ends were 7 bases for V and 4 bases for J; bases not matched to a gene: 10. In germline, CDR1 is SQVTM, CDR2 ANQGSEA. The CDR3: CSAWGTSGGSTGELFF. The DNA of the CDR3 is TGCAGCGCTTGGGGAACTAGCGGGGGGAGCACCGGGGAGCTGTTTTTT.

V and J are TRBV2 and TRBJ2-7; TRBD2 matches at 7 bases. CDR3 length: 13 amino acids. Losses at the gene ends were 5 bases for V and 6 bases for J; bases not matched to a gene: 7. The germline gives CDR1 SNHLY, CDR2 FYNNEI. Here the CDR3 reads CASSPARGFEQYF. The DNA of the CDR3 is TGTGCCAGCAGTCCGGCGCGGGGGTTCGAGCAGTACTTC.

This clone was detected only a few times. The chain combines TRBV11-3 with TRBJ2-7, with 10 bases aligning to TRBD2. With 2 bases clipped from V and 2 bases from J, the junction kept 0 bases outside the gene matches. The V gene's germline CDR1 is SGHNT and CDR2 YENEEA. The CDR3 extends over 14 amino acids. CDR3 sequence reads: CASSLLAGAYEQYF. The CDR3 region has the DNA TGTGCCAGCAGCTTACTAGCGGGAGCCTACGAGCAGTACTTC. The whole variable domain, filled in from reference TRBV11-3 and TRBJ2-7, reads EAGVVQSPRYKIIEKKQPVAFWCNPISGHNTLYWYLQNLGQGPELLIRYENEEAVDDSQLPKDRFSAERLKGVDSTLKIQPAELGDSAVYLCASSLLAGAYEQYFGPGTRLTVT.

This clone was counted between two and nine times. The CDR3 DNA reads TGCAGCGTTTTAGGGTTGGAGACCCAGTACTTC. Translated: CSVLGLETQYF. This chain uses TRBV29-1 with TRBJ2-5; D is undetermined. This CDR3 comprises 11 residues. Deletions cut 5 bases from V and 5 bases from J, with 9 bases between. The germline V gene has CDR1 SQVTM and CDR2 ANQGSEA.